These 25 T cell receptor beta chains were sequenced from one sample in a study of blood T cell repertoires in COVID-19. Assay used: immunoSEQ multiplex PCR; TCRdb lists only in-frame clones, some missing. In the table there are under 200,000 clones, around 80% of which are singletons. The source material was peripheral blood. The receptors stem from a woman between 65 and 79 years old with COVID-19, enrolled during active disease.

V and J are TRBV5-4 and TRBJ2-7; 8 positions match TRBD2. This CDR3 contains 15 residues. V was clipped by 4 bases and J by 0 bases; unmatched bases: 6. Germline CDR1 reads SGHNT; CDR2 reads YYREEE (reference sequence). The CDR3 DNA reads TGTGCCAGCAGCGCCCCCACTAGCGGCTCCTACGAGCAGTACTTC. Translating gives CASSAPTSGSYEQYF.

Remarks on this clone: Lacking the conserved final phenylalanine or tryptophan, this CDR3 likely reflects a read error. The DNA is left out, because the CDR3 cannot be placed on it with certainty; the CDR3 is given as TCRdb lists it. This chain connects TRBV23-1 to TRBJ1-1; the table's D call, TRBD1, has no DNA check behind it. TRBV23-1 is reported as an ORF; its role is uncertain. With termini counted, the CDR3 has 11 amino acids. The chain's CDR3 is CASSQSRDRDI.

The CDR3 region is CASSLEITGRETQYF. The CDR3 DNA follows: TGTGCCAGCAGCTTAGAGATAACAGGGAGAGAGACCCAGTACTTC. The chain couples TRBV11-2 to TRBJ2-5; perhaps TRBD1 as D (6 bases). In germline, CDR1 is SGHAT, CDR2 FQNNGV. This CDR3 comprises 15 residues. V dropped 0 bases and J dropped 4 bases, with 12 bases sitting between them.

The rearrangement joins TRBV2 to TRBJ2-7; 7 nucleotides align to TRBD1. The CDR3 consists of 13 residues. The ends lost 6 bases at V and 7 bases at J; junction bases unmatched: 9. The V gene's germline CDR1 is SNHLY and CDR2 FYNNEI. The CDR3 DNA is TGTGCCAGCAGGCTCGACAGGGTTGGTGAGCAGTACTTC. This gives the protein CASRLDRVGEQYF.

This clone has a handful of counts. The V and J genes are TRBV28 and TRBJ1-1; TRBD1 aligns across 8 bases. The CDR3 is made up of 14 amino acids. After removal of 5 bases from V and 5 bases from J, the junction contained 7 bases not matched to a gene. Per germline, CDR1 MDHEN and CDR2 SYDVKM. CDR3 coding DNA: TGTGCCAGCAGTGAACGGACAGGGCTTACTGAAGCTTTCTTT. Amino acid sequence: CASSERTGLTEAFF.

The J gene is TRBJ2-2, the V gene TRBV12-5; 9 bases agree with TRBD2. The germline V gene encodes CDR1 LGHNT and CDR2 FRNRAP. V trimming: 6 bases; J trimming: 5 bases; junction bases outside the gene matches: 7. CDR3 size: 15 residues. The CDR3, as DNA: TGTGCTAGTGGCCCGGCGGGGGGGTTGACCGGGGAGCTGTTTTTT. Translating it yields CASGPAGGLTGELFF.

The chain carries TRBV2 and TRBJ1-4; 7 bases match TRBD1. With V trimmed by 9 bases and J by 6 bases, 13 bases remained unmatched. This CDR3 region has 15 residues. Germline loops: CDR1 SNHLY, CDR2 FYNNEI. In DNA, the CDR3 is TGTGCCAGTAATAGAAGGGGGCAATTAGATGAAAAACTGTTTTTT. It translates to CASNRRGQLDEKLFF. Full variable domain (missing parts from reference TRBV2 and TRBJ1-4): EPEVTQTPSHQVTQMGQEVILRCVPISNHLYFYWYRQILGQKVEFLVSFYNNEISEKSEIFDDQFSVERPDGSNFTLKIRSTKLEDSAMYFCASNRRGQLDEKLFFGSGTQLSVL.

The chain links TRBV28 to TRBJ1-5; D gene unclear. This CDR3 region has 13 residues. Germline values: CDR1 MDHEN, CDR2 SYDVKM. V was pared by 2 bases and J by 7 bases, with 9 bases between. As DNA, the CDR3 is TGTGCCAGCAGTTTAGCCCGGGGACAGCCCCAGCATTTT. This sequence encodes CASSLARGQPQHF.

Here the CDR3 reads CASTRDADQPQHF. CDR3 in DNA: TGTGCCAGCACACGGGATGCGGACCAGCCCCAGCATTTT. The rearrangement joins TRBV2 to TRBJ1-5; D unresolved. Germline V gene data show CDR1 as SNHLY and CDR2 as FYNNEI. V was pared by 7 bases and J by 7 bases, with 14 bases between. CDR3 size: 13 residues.

This clone was counted a single time. This chain uses TRBV10-3 with TRBJ1-1; 8 bases are a match to TRBD1. Trimming removed 4 bases from V and 2 bases from J; junction bases left unmatched: 6. The CDR3 sequence is 15 residues long. The germline V gene encodes CDR1 ENHRY and CDR2 SYGVKD. CDR3 nucleotide sequence: TGTGCCATCAGTGTCAATACAGGGGGTAACACTGAAGCTTTCTTT. Protein sequence: CAISVNTGGNTEAFF.

The chain carries TRBV24-1 and TRBJ1-2; 11 bases match TRBD1. This CDR3 is 18 amino acids long. Germline V lookup: CDR1 KGHDR, CDR2 SFDVKD. V trimming: 4 bases; J trimming: 5 bases; junction bases outside the gene matches: 14. CDR3 in amino acids: CATSESGQGDYLGYGYTF. CDR3 nucleotide sequence: TGTGCCACCAGTGAGTCGGGACAGGGGGACTACCTGGGATATGGCTACACCTTC.

V and J are TRBV5-1 and TRBJ2-1; 7 bases align to TRBD1. The ends lost 2 bases at V and 6 bases at J; junction bases unmatched: 8. Germline V gives CDR1 SGHRS, CDR2 YFSETQ. The CDR3 sequence is 15 residues long. CDR3 in amino acids: CASSFTGADINEQFF. The CDR3 DNA is TGCGCCAGCAGCTTCACAGGGGCAGATATCAATGAGCAGTTCTTC.

V usage is TRBV28 and J usage is TRBJ2-6; D perhaps matches TRBD1 (6 bases). The CDR3 loop spans 19 amino acids. Trimming stripped 5 bases from V and 0 bases from J, with 20 bases between. Germline assignment: CDR1 MDHEN and CDR2 SYDVKM. CDR3 residues: CASSASPGEGYSGANVLTF. In DNA, the CDR3 is TGTGCCAGCAGTGCATCCCCAGGGGAAGGCTACTCTGGGGCCAACGTCCTGACTTTC.

The chain carries TRBV29-1 and TRBJ1-1; D is ambiguous. Deletions cut 1 base from V and 0 bases from J, with 9 bases between. This CDR3 is built from 14 residues. Germline CDR1 is SQVTM and CDR2 is ANQGSEA. This CDR3 is CSVEGVLMNTEAFF. CDR3 nucleotide sequence: TGCAGCGTTGAAGGTGTTCTTATGAACACTGAAGCTTTCTTT.

The chain recombines TRBV9 with TRBJ1-1; D remains unclear. V lost 2 bases to trimming and J lost 3 bases, with 14 bases between them. CDR3 length: 15 amino acids. Germline assignment: CDR1 SGDLS and CDR2 YYNGEE. The chain's CDR3 is CASSVGGPWDTEAFF. The CDR3 DNA reads TGTGCCAGCAGCGTGGGCGGGCCTTGGGACACTGAAGCTTTCTTT.

The chain is built from TRBV6-5 and TRBJ1-5; the D gene is possibly TRBD1 (6 bases). This CDR3 is built from 15 residues. V lost 7 bases to trimming and J lost 4 bases, with 17 bases between them. Germline-derived CDR1 and CDR2 are MNHEY and SVGAGI. CDR3 residues: CASIPWEGGNQPQHF. In nucleotides, the CDR3 is TGTGCCAGCATCCCTTGGGAGGGGGGTAATCAGCCCCAGCATTTT.

This chain uses TRBV30 with TRBJ2-1; D is uncertain. The V end lost 4 bases, the J end lost 2 bases, and 9 bases lay between the germline ends. The CDR3 consists of 13 residues. CDR1 and CDR2 (germline): GTSNPN, SVGIG (reference sequence). The CDR3 DNA reads TGTGCCTGGACCCCCCGGGCCTACAATGAGCAGTTCTTC. Its translation is CAWTPRAYNEQFF.

The chain recombines TRBV5-4 with TRBJ1-2, with 8 bases that match TRBD1. This CDR3 spans 13 amino acids. Germline CDR1 is SGHNT and CDR2 is YYREEE (reference sequence). Unmatched junction bases numbered 12, after V lost 9 bases and J lost 8 bases. CDR3: CAIHSQGARGYTF. The DNA for the CDR3 is TGTGCCATTCATAGCCAGGGGGCGCGAGGCTACACCTTC. The entire variable domain, with the rest obtained from reference TRBV5-4 and TRBJ1-2, is as follows: ETGVTQSPTHLIKTRGQQVTLRCSSQSGHNTVSWYQQALGQGPQFIFQYYREEENGRGNFPPRFSGLQFPNYSSELNVNALELDDSALYLCAIHSQGARGYTFGSGTRLTVV.

This rearrangement joins TRBV19 to TRBJ1-5; unclear D gene. Trimming took off 0 bases at V and 7 bases at J, with 16 bases between the two ends. The V gene's germline CDR1 is LNHDA and CDR2 SQIVND (reference sequence). The length of the CDR3 is 16 residues. The CDR3 nucleotides are TGTGCCAGTAGTATAGATGACCTATCTCCGGGACAGCCCCAGCATTTT. Translation: CASSIDDLSPGQPQHF.

The chain couples TRBV9 to TRBJ1-6; D remains ambiguous. Trimming took off 0 bases at V and 10 bases at J, with 17 bases between the two ends. The germline V gene encodes CDR1 SGDLS and CDR2 YYNGEE. The CDR3 loop spans 16 amino acids. CDR3 sequence reads: CASSVDGVGPGSPLHF. The CDR3 region has the DNA TGTGCCAGCAGCGTAGATGGAGTCGGCCCGGGGTCACCCCTCCACTTT. Full variable domain (outside the CDR3, taken from reference TRBV9 and TRBJ1-6): DSGVTQTPKHLITATGQRVTLRCSPRSGDLSVYWYQQSLDQGLQFLIQYYNGEERAKGNILERFSAQQFPDLHSELNLSSLELGDSALYFCASSVDGVGPGSPLHFGNGTRLTVT.

V usage is TRBV11-3 and J usage is TRBJ2-7; TRBD1 might be the D (6 bases). CDR3 length equals 18 residues. In germline, CDR1 is SGHNT, CDR2 YENEEA. Trimming shortened V by 1 base and J by 0 bases, and 19 bases separated the two germline ends. CDR3 in amino acids: CASSLVCIDGTRSYEQYV. CDR3 nucleotides: TGTGCCAGCAGCTTAGTTTGTATAGACGGGACACGCTCCTACGAGCAGTACGTC.

This clone showed up just once. The rearrangement uses TRBV4-2 and TRBJ2-1, with 13 bases identical to TRBD2. The CDR3 totals 17 residues. Germline V lookup: CDR1 LGHNA, CDR2 YNFKEQ. V shed 4 bases and J 9 bases; nucleotides not matched to a gene: 12. The CDR3 nucleotides are TGTGCCAGCAGCCTCTCACAACTAGCGGGGGGGCGGAGTGAGCAGTTCTTC. Encoded protein: CASSLSQLAGGRSEQFF.

The chain recombines TRBV7-8 with TRBJ1-2; 9 bases agree with TRBD1. This CDR3 spans 15 amino acids. Germline V gene data show CDR1 as SGHVS and CDR2 as FQNEAQ. V gave up 1 base and J gave up 9 bases; unmatched junction bases: 9. CDR3 sequence reads: CASSLVGQGSRSYTF. The CDR3 bases are TGTGCCAGCAGCTTAGTGGGACAGGGTTCCCGGAGCTACACCTTC.

V is TRBV5-5 and J is TRBJ2-3; D is ambiguous. V was trimmed by 5 bases and J by 3 bases, leaving 4 bases between them. The CDR3 extends over 11 amino acids. Germline assignment: CDR1 SGHKS and CDR2 YYEKEE (reference sequence). The CDR3 spells CASSITDTQYF. CDR3 nucleotides: TGTGCCAGCAGTATTACAGATACGCAGTATTTT.

This sequence joins TRBV6-6 and TRBJ2-5, with D maybe TRBD1 (8 bases). The germline V and J ends were trimmed by 6 bases and 4 bases, with 18 bases remaining between them. The CDR3 contains 15 residues. Germline CDR1 is MNHNY and CDR2 is SVGAGI (reference sequence). This CDR3 is CASSQPNRGGETQYF. CDR3 bases: TGTGCCAGCAGCCAACCAAACAGGGGGGGAGAGACCCAGTACTTC.